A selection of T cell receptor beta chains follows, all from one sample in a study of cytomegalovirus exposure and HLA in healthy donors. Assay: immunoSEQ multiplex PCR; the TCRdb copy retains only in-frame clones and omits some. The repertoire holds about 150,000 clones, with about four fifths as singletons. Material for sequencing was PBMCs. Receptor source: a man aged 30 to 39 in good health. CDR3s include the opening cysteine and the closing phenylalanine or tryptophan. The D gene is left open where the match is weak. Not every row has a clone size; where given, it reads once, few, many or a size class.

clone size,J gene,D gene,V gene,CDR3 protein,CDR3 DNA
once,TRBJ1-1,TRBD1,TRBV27,CASRPQGAFMNTEAFF,TGTGCCAGCAGACCACAGGGGGCCTTCATGAACACTGAAGCTTTCTTT
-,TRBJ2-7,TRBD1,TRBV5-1,CASSSTGATYEQYF,TGCGCCAGCAGCTCGACAGGGGCGACCTACGAGCAGTACTTC
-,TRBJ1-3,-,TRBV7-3,CASSPSAGGTIYF,TGTGCCAGCAGCCCGAGCGCCGGTGGCACCATATATTTT
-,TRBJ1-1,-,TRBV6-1,CASSQSRGNTEAFF,TGTGCCAGCAGTCAAAGCAGGGGGAACACTGAAGCTTTCTTT
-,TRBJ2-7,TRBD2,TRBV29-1,CSVEAQAGGSYEQYF,TGCAGCGTTGAAGCCCAAGCGGGAGGCTCCTACGAGCAGTACTTC
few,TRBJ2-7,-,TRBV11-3,CASSPTTGWYEQYF,TGTGCCAGCAGCCCCACGACGGGGTGGTACGAGCAGTACTTC
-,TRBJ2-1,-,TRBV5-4,CASTRRGGEQFF,TGTGCCAGCACCCGGCGGGGAGGTGAGCAGTTCTTC
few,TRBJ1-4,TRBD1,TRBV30,CADSGTVLKAVKLFF,TGTGCCGATTCCGGGACAGTCTTAAAAGCCGTGAAACTGTTTTTT
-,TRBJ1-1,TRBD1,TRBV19,CASRFTRTGGYTEAFF,TGTGCCAGCCGCTTCACCAGGACAGGGGGCTACACTGAAGCTTTCTTT
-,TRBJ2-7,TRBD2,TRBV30,CAWSEGPGLAGFDYEQYF,TGTGCCTGGAGTGAGGGACCGGGACTAGCGGGATTCGACTACGAGCAGTACTTC
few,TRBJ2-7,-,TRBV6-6,CASSYSRLAYEQYF,TGTGCCAGCAGTTACTCGAGACTAGCCTACGAGCAGTACTTC
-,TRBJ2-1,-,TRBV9,CASSVAHSLNEQFF,TGTGCCAGCAGCGTAGCCCACAGTCTTAATGAGCAGTTCTTC
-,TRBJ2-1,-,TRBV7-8,CASSLVGDNEQFF,TGTGCCAGCAGCTTAGTAGGGGACAATGAGCAGTTCTTC
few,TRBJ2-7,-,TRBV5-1,CASSLTGVYEQYF,TGCGCCAGCAGCTTAACAGGAGTCTACGAGCAGTACTTC
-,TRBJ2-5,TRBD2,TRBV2,CASSGILAGGGETQYF,TGTGCCAGCAGCGGCATACTAGCGGGAGGGGGAGAGACCCAGTACTTC
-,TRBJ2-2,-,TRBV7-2,CASSSRKGGNGELFF,TGTGCCAGCAGCTCCCGGAAGGGGGGGAACGGGGAGCTGTTTTTT
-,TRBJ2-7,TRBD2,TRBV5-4,CASSSLAGAIYEQYF,TGTGCCAGCAGTTCCCTAGCGGGGGCCATCTACGAGCAGTACTTC
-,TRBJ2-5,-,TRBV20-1,CSARDLETQYF,TGCAGTGCTAGAGATCTAGAGACCCAGTACTTC
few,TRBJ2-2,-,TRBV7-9,CASSLLETGELFF,TGTGCCAGCAGCTTACTTGAGACCGGGGAGCTGTTTTTT
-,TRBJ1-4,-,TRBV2,CASSETEILVEKLFF,TGTGCCAGCAGCGAGACAGAAATATTGGTTGAAAAACTGTTTTTT
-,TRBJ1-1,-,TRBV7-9,CASSLGTGNTEAFF,TGTGCCAGCAGCTTAGGAACGGGGAACACTGAAGCTTTCTTT
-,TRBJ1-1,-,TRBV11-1,CASSLGEGARAFF,TGTGCCAGCAGCTTGGGCGAGGGCGCCAGAGCTTTCTTT
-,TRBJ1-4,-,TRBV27,CASSLSVGLSGTNEKLFF,TGTGCCAGCAGTTTATCGGTGGGCCTAAGCGGTACTAATGAAAAACTGTTTTTT
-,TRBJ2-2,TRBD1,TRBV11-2,CASGQTGGYTGELFF,TGTGCCAGCGGACAGACAGGGGGGTACACCGGGGAGCTGTTTTTT
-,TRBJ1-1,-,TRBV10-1,CASRPGRADTEAFF,TGCGCCAGCCGGCCAGGGAGGGCGGACACTGAAGCTTTCTTT
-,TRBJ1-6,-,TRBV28,CASSLSGPKGDSPLHF,TGTGCCAGCAGTTTATCTGGGCCGAAGGGGGATTCACCCCTCCACTTT
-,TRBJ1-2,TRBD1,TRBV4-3,CASSQAGTVRGYTF,TGCGCCAGCAGCCAAGCGGGGACAGTGCGTGGCTACACCTTC
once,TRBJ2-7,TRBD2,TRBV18,CASSPPALAGDEQYF,TGTGCCAGCTCACCACCGGCCCTAGCGGGAGACGAGCAGTACTTC
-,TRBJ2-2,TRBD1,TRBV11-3,CASSATGWNTGELFF,TGTGCCAGCAGCGCGACAGGGTGGAACACCGGGGAGCTGTTTTTT
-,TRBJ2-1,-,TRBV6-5,CASSSPVPSSYNEQFF,TGTGCCAGCAGTTCACCCGTACCGAGCTCCTACAATGAGCAGTTCTTC
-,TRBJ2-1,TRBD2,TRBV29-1,CSVYPLADNEQFF,TGCAGCGTCTATCCTCTAGCGGACAATGAGCAGTTCTTC
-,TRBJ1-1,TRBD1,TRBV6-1,CASTPAGTGNTEAFF,TGTGCCAGCACCCCAGCCGGGACAGGGAACACTGAAGCTTTCTTT
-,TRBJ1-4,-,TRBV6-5,CASGNSRNEKLFF,TGTGCCAGCGGAAACAGCCGGAATGAAAAACTGTTTTTT
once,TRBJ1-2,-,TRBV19,CASSIVGSKNYGYTF,TGTGCCAGTAGTATAGTGGGCAGTAAAAACTATGGCTACACCTTC
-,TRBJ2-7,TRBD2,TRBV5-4,CASSLEGTRAFYEQYF,TGTGCCAGCAGCTTGGAAGGGACTAGAGCTTTCTACGAGCAGTACTTC
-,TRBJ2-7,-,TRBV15,CATSRDLAGASEQYF,TGTGCCACCAGCAGAGATCTGGCGGGGGCCTCCGAGCAGTACTTC
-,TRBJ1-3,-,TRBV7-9,CSSSLRQEGNTIYF,TGTTCCAGCAGCTTACGGCAGGAAGGAAACACCATATATTTT
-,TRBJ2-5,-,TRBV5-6,CASSLRSFGETQYF,TGTGCCAGCAGCTTGAGATCTTTCGGGGAGACCCAGTACTTC
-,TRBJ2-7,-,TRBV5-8,CASSFGSLTYYEQYF,TGTGCCAGCAGCTTCGGGTCCCTCACCTACTACGAGCAGTACTTC
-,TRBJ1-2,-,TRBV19,CASTPRGDGYTF,TGTGCCAGTACCCCGAGAGGAGATGGCTACACCTTC
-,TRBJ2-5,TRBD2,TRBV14,CASSLDPPAGVGWQETQYF,TGTGCCAGCAGCCTAGATCCCCCAGCGGGAGTAGGTTGGCAAGAGACCCAGTACTTC
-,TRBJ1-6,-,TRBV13,CASSLETGRRISPLHF,TGTGCCAGCAGCTTAGAAACCGGTAGGAGGATTTCACCCCTCCACTTT
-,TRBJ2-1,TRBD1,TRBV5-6,CASSSLGQGYNEQFF,TGTGCCAGCAGCTCTCTGGGACAGGGCTACAATGAGCAGTTCTTC
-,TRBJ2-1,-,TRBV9,CASSVGDSRYNEQFF,TGTGCCAGCAGCGTAGGCGACTCGCGCTACAATGAGCAGTTCTTC
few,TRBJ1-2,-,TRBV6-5,CASKPLGGNYGYTF,TGTGCCAGCAAGCCGCTCGGGGGTAACTATGGCTACACCTTC
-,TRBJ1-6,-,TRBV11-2,CASSHSGLGETSLHF,TGTGCCAGCAGCCATTCGGGACTTGGGGAGACGTCCCTCCACTTT
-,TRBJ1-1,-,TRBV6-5,CASSYSRSRRRTEAFF,TGTGCCAGCAGTTACTCGAGATCCAGAAGGCGGACTGAAGCTTTCTTT
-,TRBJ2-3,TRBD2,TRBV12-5,CASGFSGGTDTQYF,TGTGCTAGTGGTTTTAGCGGGGGCACAGATACGCAGTATTTT
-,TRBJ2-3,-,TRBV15,CATSRAPGNTDTQYF,TGTGCCACCAGCAGGGCCCCCGGGAATACAGATACGCAGTATTTT
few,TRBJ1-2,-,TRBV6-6,CASSYSSTATFYGYTF,TGTGCCAGCAGTTACTCGTCGACAGCAACATTCTATGGCTACACCTTC
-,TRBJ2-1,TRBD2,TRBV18,CASSSGTSQYNEQFF,TGTGCCAGCTCCTCCGGGACTAGCCAGTACAATGAGCAGTTCTTC
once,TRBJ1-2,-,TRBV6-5,CASCPVRSYGYTF,TGTGCCAGTTGCCCGGTGAGAAGCTATGGCTACACCTTC
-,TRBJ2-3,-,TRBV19,CASSITSGTTDTQYF,TGTGCCAGTAGTATAACCAGCGGTACCACAGATACGCAGTATTTT
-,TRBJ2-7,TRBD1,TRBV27,CASSSMVGGRTEQYF,TGTGCCAGCAGTTCCATGGTAGGGGGCCGTACGGAGCAGTACTTC
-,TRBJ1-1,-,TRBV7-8,CASRASTENTEAFF,TGTGCCAGCAGAGCCTCCACAGAGAACACTGAAGCTTTCTTT
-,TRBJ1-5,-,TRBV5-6,CASSLWTENQPQHF,TGTGCCAGCAGCTTGTGGACAGAAAATCAGCCCCAGCATTTT
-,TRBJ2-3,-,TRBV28,CASSLGGGTDTQYF,TGTGCCAGCAGTTTGGGGGGAGGCACAGATACGCAGTATTTT
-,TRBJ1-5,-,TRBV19,CASSIGRANQPQHF,TGTGCCAGTAGTATTGGCAGGGCCAATCAGCCCCAGCATTTT
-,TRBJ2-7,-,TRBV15,CATSGHLASYEQYF,TGTGCCACCAGCGGACACTTGGCTTCCTACGAGCAGTACTTC